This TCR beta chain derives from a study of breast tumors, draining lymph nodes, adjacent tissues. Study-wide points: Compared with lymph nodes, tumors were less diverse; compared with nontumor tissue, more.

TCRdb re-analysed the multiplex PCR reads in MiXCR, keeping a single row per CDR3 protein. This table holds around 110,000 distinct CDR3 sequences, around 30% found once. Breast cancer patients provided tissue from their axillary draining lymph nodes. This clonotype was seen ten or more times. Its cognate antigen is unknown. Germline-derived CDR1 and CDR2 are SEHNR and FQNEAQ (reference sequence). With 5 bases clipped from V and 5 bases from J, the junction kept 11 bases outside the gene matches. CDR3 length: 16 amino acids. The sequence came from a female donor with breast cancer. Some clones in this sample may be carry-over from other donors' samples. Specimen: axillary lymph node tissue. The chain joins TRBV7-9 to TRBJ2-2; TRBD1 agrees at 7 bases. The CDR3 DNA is TGTGCCAGCAGCCCCTGGGACAGCCTGGGTACCGGGGAGCTGTTTTTT. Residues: CASSPWDSLGTGELFF.